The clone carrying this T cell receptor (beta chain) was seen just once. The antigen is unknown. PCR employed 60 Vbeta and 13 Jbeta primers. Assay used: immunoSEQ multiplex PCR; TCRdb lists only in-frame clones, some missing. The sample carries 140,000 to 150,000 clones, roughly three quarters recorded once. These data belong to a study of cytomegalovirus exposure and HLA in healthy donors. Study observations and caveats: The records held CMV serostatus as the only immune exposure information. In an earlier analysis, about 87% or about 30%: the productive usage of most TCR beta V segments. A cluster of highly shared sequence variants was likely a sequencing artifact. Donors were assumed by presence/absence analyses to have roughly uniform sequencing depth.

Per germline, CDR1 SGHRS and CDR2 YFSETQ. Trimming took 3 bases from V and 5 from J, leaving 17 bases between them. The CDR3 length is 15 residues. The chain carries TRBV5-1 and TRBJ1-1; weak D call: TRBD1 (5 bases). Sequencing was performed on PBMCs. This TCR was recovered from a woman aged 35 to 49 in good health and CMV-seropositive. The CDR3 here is CASSWVQGGGTEAFF. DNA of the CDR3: TGCGCCAGCAGCTGGGTCCAGGGTGGCGGAACTGAAGCTTTCTTT.